A single sample is the source of the 8 T cell receptor beta chains below, sequenced in a study of blood T cell repertoires in COVID-19. Clones were sequenced by immunoSEQ multiplex PCR, and TCRdb holds only the in-frame ones, with some missing. The table lists about 69,000 clones, 84% of them singletons. The source material was peripheral blood. These receptors came from a man aged 50-60 years with COVID-19, enrolled during active disease.

About this clone itself: A read error may produce the germline difference seen at one junction end. The chain links TRBV5-5 to TRBJ2-1; 8 nucleotides line up with TRBD1. CDR3 length: 14 amino acids. Germline CDR1 SGHKS, CDR2 YYEKEE (reference sequence). CDR3 amino acids: CASRLGQAYNEQFF. As DNA, the CDR3 is TGTGCCAGCAGATTGGGACAGGCCTACAATGAGCAGTTCTTC.

This chain uses TRBV19 with TRBJ2-4; 9 positions agree with TRBD1. The J segment lost 1 base and the V segment lost 7 bases, leaving 14 bases of the junction unmatched. The CDR3 is 18 amino acids. Per germline, CDR1 LNHDA and CDR2 SQIVND (reference sequence). The CDR3 DNA reads as TGTGCCAGTACTTTAACCGGGACAGGGTTCCGGGCCAAAAACATTCAGTACTTC. Its protein is CASTLTGTGFRAKNIQYF.

The rearrangement links TRBV7-8 to TRBJ1-2; D remains ambiguous. The CDR3 has 14 amino acids. Trimming took off 5 bases at V and 4 bases at J, with 14 bases between the two ends. Germline V gene data show CDR1 as SGHVS and CDR2 as FQNEAQ. In DNA, the CDR3 is TGTGCCAGCAGCCCAACGGGAAACGGCTATGGCTACACCTTC. Amino acids: CASSPTGNGYGYTF.

The chain carries TRBV4-2 and TRBJ2-2; D possibly corresponds to TRBD2 (6 bases). V was cut by 0 bases and J by 4 bases, with 12 bases left in between. CDR1 LGHNA and CDR2 YNFKEQ come from the germline V gene. CDR3 length: 16 amino acids. The CDR3 DNA reads TGTGCCAGCAGCCAAGACACGGGACTGTTCACCGGGGAGCTGTTTTTT. It is translated as CASSQDTGLFTGELFF.

The chain couples TRBV4-1 to TRBJ1-1; 7 bases line up with TRBD1. Germline loops: CDR1 MGHRA, CDR2 YSYEKL. The CDR3 is 16 residues long. Trimming removed 4 bases from V and 1 base from J; junction bases left unmatched: 9. Written as DNA, the CDR3 is TGCGCCAGCAGCCCCCGGGACAGATTTTCGAACACTGAAGCTTTCTTT. It translates to CASSPRDRFSNTEAFF.

V is TRBV6-1 and J is TRBJ1-4, with D possibly being TRBD1 (6 bases). The V end lost 1 base, the J end lost 8 bases, and 14 bases lay between the germline ends. The CDR3 is made up of 15 amino acids. Per the germline V gene, CDR1 is MNHNS and CDR2 is SASEGT. The CDR3 DNA follows: TGTGCCAGCAGTGAAGGGGCAGGGGCCGGGGAAAAACTGTTTTTT. Translating gives CASSEGAGAGEKLFF.

This clone was detected only a few times. The rearrangement joins TRBV30 to TRBJ1-2; D call uncertain. Germline V gene sequence: CDR1 GTSNPN, CDR2 SVGIG (reference sequence). CDR3 length: 11 residues. V dropped 4 bases and J dropped 7 bases, with 10 bases sitting between them. CDR3 sequence: CAWIKQLGYTF. As DNA, the CDR3 is TGTGCCTGGATAAAACAGCTTGGCTACACCTTC.

This chain links TRBV10-3 with TRBJ2-5, with 8 bases aligning to TRBD1. The V gene's germline CDR1 is ENHRY and CDR2 SYGVKD. Unmatched junction bases numbered 12, after V lost 4 bases and J lost 5 bases. This CDR3 has 16 amino acids. CDR3 DNA sequence: TGTGCCATCAGTGGGCCGGACAGGGAGGTGCGCGAGACCCAGTACTTC. Translation: CAISGPDREVRETQYF.